The present entry profiles one T cell receptor (beta chain) with its context. Its antigen remains unknown. The timepoints at which blood was sampled were baseline, cycle 4 day 1, and cycle 7 day 1. Some clones are missing from TCRdb's copy, which holds only in-frame ones; the method was immunoSEQ multiplex PCR. The sample consists of about 75,000 clones, about 88% of them appearing once. From germline, CDR1 is MNHNY and CDR2 SVGAGI (reference sequence). Trimming removed 9 bases at V and 0 bases at J, with 21 bases between. The CDR3 consists of 16 residues. The data stem from a study of OX40 agonist ivuxolimab in advanced cancers. General study findings and limits: Normalized T-cell clonal expansion was also low in a subset of nonresponders. CD4+ and CD8+ blood T cells expanded clonally by week 6 at 0.1 to 3.0 mg/kg.

This TCR was recovered from an adult with an advanced solid tumor such as melanoma, head and neck, liver or kidney cancer. This chain joins TRBV6-6 and TRBJ2-7, with D perhaps TRBD2 (8 bases). The source was CD4+ or CD8+ T cells sorted from blood, collected in a trial of the OX40 agonist ivuxolimab. CDR3 in DNA: TGTGCCAGTCAGAGAGGGGGCGGGGGGAGCTCCTACGAGCAGTACTTC. Its protein is CASQRGGGGSSYEQYF.